The 2 T cell receptor beta chains below were found in one sample sequenced in a study of T cell responses to AZD1222 COVID-19 vaccine. TCRdb's copy holds only in-frame clones and misses some; the assay was immunoSEQ multiplex PCR. The table includes 150,000 to 200,000 clones, more than 80% detected once. Sequencing was performed on peripheral blood, taken on day 0 of AZD1222 vaccination. These receptors all come from an adult in good health.

The chain carries TRBV5-1 and TRBJ1-6; D is unresolved. The germline V and J ends were trimmed by 0 bases and 8 bases, with 9 bases remaining between them. The germline gives CDR1 SGHRS, CDR2 YFSETQ. There are 14 residues in the CDR3. In DNA, the CDR3 is TGCGCCAGCAGCTTGGCCTCGAGAGATTCACCCCTCCACTTT. Encoded protein: CASSLASRDSPLHF.

This clone is a singleton in its sample. The rearrangement joins TRBV7-9 to TRBJ2-7; 14 bases are a match to TRBD2. The CDR3 spans 18 residues. Germline assignment: CDR1 SEHNR and CDR2 FQNEAQ (reference sequence). With 5 bases clipped from V and 7 bases from J, the junction kept 16 bases outside the gene matches. In nucleotides, the CDR3 is TGTGCCAGCAGCCAAGGGACTAGCGGGAGATACGGTCCGGGAGAGCAGTACTTC. The encoded protein is CASSQGTSGRYGPGEQYF.